What follows is one T cell receptor beta chain and its context. Generated by immunoSEQ multiplex PCR, the TCRdb table keeps only in-frame clones and is missing some. In the table there are around 140,000 clones, 90% of which are singletons. The data were taken from a study of control samples from healthy donors and cancer patients. Germline V gene lookup returns CDR1 MNHEY and CDR2 SVGAGI. This CDR3 is 15 amino acids long. The junction had 7 bases not matched to a gene; V was cut back by 6 bases and J by 1 base. The sequence came from a man between 40 and 49 years old in good health. The chain links TRBV6-5 to TRBJ1-2, with 8 bases matching TRBD1. The source material was blood. The CDR3 sequence: CASSPRDRRNYGYTF. CDR3 nucleotides: TGTGCCAGCAGCCCAAGGGACAGGCGTAACTATGGCTACACCTTC.